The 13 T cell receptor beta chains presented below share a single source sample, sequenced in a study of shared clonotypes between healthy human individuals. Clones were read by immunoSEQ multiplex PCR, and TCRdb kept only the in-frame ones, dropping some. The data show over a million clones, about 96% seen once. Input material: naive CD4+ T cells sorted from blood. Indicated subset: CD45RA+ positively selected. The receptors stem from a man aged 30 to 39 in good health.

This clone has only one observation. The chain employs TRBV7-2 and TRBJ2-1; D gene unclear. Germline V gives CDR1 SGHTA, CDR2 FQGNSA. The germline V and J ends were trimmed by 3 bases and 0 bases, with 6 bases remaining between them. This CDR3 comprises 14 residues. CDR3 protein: CASSFLSSYNEQFF. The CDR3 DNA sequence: TGTGCCAGCAGCTTCCTTAGCTCCTACAATGAGCAGTTCTTC.

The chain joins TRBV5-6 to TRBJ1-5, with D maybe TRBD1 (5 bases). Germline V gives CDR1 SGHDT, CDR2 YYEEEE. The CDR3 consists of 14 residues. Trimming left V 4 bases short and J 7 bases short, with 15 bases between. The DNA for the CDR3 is TGTGCCAGCAGCCCTCAAAGGGGCGGACAGCCCCAGCATTTT. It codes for CASSPQRGGQPQHF. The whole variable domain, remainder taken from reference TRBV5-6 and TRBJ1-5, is DAGVTQSPTHLIKTRGQQVTLRCSPKSGHDTVSWYQQALGQGPQFIFQYYEEEERQRGNFPDRFSGHQFPNYSSELNVNALLLGDSALYLCASSPQRGGQPQHFGDGTRLSIL.

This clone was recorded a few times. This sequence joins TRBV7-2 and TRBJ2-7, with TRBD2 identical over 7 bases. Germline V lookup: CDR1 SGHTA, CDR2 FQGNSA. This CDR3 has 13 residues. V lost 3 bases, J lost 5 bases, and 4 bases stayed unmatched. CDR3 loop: CASSFAGAHEQYF. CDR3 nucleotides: TGTGCCAGCAGCTTTGCGGGAGCCCACGAGCAGTACTTC. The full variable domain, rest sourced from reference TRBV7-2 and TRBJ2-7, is GAGVSQSPSNKVTEKGKDVELRCDPISGHTALYWYRQSLGQGLEFLIYFQGNSAPDKSGLPSDRFSAERTGGSVSTLTIQRTQQEDSAVYLCASSFAGAHEQYFGPGTRLTVT.

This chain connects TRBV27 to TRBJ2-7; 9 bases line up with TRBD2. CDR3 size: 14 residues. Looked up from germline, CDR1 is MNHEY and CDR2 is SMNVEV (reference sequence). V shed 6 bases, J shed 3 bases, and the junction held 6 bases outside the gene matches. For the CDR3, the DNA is TGTGCCAGCAGGGCTAGCGGGGAGCACTACGAGCAGTACTTC. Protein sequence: CASRASGEHYEQYF.

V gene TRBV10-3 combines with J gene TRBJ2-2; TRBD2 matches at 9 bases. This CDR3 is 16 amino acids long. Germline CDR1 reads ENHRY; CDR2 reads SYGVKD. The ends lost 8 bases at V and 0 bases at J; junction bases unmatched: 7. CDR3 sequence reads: CAIPAGGITNTGELFF. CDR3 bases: TGTGCCATCCCAGCGGGAGGAATTACGAACACCGGGGAGCTGTTTTTT.

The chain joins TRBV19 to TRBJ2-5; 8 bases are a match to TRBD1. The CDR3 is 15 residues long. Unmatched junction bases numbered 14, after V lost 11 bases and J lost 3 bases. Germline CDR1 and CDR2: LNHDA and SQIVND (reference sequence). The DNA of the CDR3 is TGTGCCGCATTACTCAGGGGGCTCATAAAAGAGACCCAGTACTTC. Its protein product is CAALLRGLIKETQYF.

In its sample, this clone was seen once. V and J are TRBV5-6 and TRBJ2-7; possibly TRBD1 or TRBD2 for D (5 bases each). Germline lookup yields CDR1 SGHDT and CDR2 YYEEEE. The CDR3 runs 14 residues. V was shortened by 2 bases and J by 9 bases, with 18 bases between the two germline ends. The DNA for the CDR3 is TGTGCCAGCAGCTTTGTTGATGGGGACCTGGGGCAGTACTTC. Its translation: CASSFVDGDLGQYF.

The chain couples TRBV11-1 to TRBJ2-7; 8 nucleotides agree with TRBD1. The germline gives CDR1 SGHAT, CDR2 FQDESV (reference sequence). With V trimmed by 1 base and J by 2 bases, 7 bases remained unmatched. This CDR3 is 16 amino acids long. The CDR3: CASSLGATGATYEQYF. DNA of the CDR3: TGTGCCAGCAGCTTAGGGGCGACAGGGGCAACCTACGAGCAGTACTTC. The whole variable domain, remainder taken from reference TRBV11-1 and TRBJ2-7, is EAEVAQSPRYKITEKSQAVAFWCDPISGHATLYWYRQILGQGPELLVQFQDESVVDDSQLPKDRFSAERLKGVDSTLKIQPAELGDSAMYLCASSLGATGATYEQYFGPGTRLTVT.

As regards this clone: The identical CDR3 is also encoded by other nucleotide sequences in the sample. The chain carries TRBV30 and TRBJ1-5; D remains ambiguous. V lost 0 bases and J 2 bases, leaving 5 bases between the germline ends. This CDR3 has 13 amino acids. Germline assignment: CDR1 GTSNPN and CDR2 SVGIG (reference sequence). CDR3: CAWSVRGNQPQHF. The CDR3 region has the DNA TGTGCCTGGAGTGTACGAGGCAATCAGCCCCAGCATTTT. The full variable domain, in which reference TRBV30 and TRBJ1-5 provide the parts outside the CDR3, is SQTIHQWPATLVQPVGSPLSLECTVEGTSNPNLYWYRQAAGRGLQLLFYSVGIGQISSEVPQNLSASRPQDRQFILSSKKLLLSDSGFYLCAWSVRGNQPQHFGDGTRLSIL.

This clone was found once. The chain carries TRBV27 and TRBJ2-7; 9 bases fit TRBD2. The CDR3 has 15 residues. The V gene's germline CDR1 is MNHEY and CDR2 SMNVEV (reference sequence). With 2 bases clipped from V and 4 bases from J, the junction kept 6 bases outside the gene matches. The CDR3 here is CASSLVASGVYEQYF. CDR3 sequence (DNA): TGTGCCAGCAGTTTAGTCGCTAGCGGGGTTTACGAGCAGTACTTC.

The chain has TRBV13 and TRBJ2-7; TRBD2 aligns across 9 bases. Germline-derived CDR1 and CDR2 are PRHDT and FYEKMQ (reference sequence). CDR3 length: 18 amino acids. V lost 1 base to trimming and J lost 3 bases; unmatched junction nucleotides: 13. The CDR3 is CASSLVKLAGETFYEQYF. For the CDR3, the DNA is TGTGCCAGCAGCTTAGTAAAACTAGCGGGTGAGACCTTCTACGAGCAGTACTTC.

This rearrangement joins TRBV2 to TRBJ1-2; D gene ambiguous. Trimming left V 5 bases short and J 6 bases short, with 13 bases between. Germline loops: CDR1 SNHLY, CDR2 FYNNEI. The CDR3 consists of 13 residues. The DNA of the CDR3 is TGTGCCAGCAGTCCCGGGATTGCCCATGGCTACACCTTC. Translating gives CASSPGIAHGYTF.

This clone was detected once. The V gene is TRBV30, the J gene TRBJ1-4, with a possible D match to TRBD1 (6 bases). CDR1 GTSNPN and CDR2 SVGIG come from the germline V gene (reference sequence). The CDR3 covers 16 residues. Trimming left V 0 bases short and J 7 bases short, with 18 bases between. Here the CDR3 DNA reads TGTGCCTGGAGTGTACGAACCGAGGGGGGACCTGAAAAACTGTTTTTT. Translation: CAWSVRTEGGPEKLFF.